The text below deals with one T cell receptor (beta chain). The CDR3 totals 15 residues. From germline, CDR1 is MGHRA and CDR2 YSYEKL. V was shortened by 6 bases and J by 6 bases, with 19 bases between the two germline ends. The data stem from a study of somatic mutations in cytotoxic T cells in rheumatoid arthritis. The repertoire was sequenced with immunoSEQ multiplex PCR; TCRdb's copy has only in-frame clones and lacks some. The sample has 20,000 to 25,000 clones, roughly 74% seen once. The TCR sequence derives from an adult with rheumatoid arthritis. Sequenced material: CD8+ T cells sorted from blood. The chain links TRBV4-1 to TRBJ2-3; D is possibly TRBD1 or TRBD2 (6 bases each). In DNA form, the CDR3 reads TGCGCCAGCAGTCAAAGGTCACAGGGAGGTGATACGCAGTATTTT. Amino acid sequence: CASSQRSQGGDTQYF.